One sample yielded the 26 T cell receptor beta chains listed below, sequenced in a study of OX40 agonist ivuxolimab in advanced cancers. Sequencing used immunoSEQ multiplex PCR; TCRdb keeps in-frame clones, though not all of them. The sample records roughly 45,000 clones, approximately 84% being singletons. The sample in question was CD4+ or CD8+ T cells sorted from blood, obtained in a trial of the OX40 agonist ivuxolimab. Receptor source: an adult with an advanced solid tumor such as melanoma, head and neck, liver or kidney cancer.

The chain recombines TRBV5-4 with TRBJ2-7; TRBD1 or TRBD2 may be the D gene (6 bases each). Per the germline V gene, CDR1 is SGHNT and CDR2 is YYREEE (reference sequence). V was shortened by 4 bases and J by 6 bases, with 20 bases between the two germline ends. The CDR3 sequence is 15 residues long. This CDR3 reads CASSKPSGAGLEQYF. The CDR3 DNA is TGTGCCAGCAGCAAACCCTCAGGGGCGGGACTCGAGCAGTACTTC.

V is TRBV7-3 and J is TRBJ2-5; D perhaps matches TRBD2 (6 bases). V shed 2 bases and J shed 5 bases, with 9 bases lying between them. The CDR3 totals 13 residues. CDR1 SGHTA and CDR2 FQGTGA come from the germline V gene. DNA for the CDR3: TGTGCCAGCAGCTTAGGGGGGTATGAGACCCAGTACTTC. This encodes CASSLGGYETQYF.

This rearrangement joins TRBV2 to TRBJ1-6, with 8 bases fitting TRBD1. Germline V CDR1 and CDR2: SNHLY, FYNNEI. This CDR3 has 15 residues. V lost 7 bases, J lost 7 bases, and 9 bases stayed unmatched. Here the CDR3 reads CASTLQGARNSPLHF. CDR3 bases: TGTGCCAGCACCCTTCAGGGGGCTCGGAATTCACCCCTCCACTTT.

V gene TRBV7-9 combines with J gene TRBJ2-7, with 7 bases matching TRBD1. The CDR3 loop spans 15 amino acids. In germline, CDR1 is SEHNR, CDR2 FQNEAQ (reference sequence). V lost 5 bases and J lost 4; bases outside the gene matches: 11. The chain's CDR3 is CASSPVDRAEYEQYF. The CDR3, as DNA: TGTGCCAGCAGCCCTGTCGACAGGGCGGAGTACGAGCAGTACTTC. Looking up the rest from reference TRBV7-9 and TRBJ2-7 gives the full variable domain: DTGVSQNPRHKITKRGQNVTFRCDPISEHNRLYWYRQTLGQGPEFLTYFQNEAQLEKSRLLSDRFSAERPKGSFSTLEIQRTEQGDSAMYLCASSPVDRAEYEQYFGPGTRLTVT.

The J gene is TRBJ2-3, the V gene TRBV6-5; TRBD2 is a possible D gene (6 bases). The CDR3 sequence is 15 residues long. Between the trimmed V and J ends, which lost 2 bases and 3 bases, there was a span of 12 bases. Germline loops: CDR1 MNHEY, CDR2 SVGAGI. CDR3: CASSYLVAGTDTQYF. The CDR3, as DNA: TGTGCCAGCAGTTACCTCGTCGCGGGGACAGATACGCAGTATTTT.

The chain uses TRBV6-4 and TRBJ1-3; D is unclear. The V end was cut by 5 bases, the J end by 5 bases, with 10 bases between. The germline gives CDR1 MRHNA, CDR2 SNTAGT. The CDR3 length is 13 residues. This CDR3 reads CASSPRARNTIYF. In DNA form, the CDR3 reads TGTGCCAGCAGTCCTCGGGCAAGAAACACCATATATTTT.

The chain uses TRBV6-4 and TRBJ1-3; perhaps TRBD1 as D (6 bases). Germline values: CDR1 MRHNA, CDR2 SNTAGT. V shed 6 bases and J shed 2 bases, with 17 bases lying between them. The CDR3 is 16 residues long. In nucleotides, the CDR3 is TGTGCCAGCAGCGAGGGGTTGGCAGGGGCTGGAAACACCATATATTTT. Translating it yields CASSEGLAGAGNTIYF.

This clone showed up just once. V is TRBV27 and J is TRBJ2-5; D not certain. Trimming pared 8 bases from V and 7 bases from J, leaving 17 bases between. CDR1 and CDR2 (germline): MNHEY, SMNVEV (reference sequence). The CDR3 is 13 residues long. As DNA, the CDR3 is TGTGCCAGCCTCCCCCCCAAGGCCGGGACCCAGTACTTC. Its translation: CASLPPKAGTQYF.

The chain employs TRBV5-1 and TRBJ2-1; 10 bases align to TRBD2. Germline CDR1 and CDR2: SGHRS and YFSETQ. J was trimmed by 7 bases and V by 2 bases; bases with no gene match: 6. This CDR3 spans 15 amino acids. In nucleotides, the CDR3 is TGCGCCAGCAGCTTTCTCAAGCGGGAGGGTAATGAGCAGTTCTTC. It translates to CASSFLKREGNEQFF.

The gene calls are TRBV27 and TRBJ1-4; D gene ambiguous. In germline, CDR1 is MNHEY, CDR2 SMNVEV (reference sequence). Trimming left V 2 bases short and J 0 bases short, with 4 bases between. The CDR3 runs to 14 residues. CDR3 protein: CASSLVATNEKLFF. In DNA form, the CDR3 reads TGTGCCAGCAGTTTAGTAGCAACTAATGAAAAACTGTTTTTT.

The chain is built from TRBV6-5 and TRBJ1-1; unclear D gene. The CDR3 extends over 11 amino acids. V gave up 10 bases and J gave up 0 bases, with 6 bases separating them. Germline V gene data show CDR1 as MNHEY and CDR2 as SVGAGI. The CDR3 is CATFMNTEAFF. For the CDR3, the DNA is TGTGCCACTTTTATGAACACTGAAGCTTTCTTT.

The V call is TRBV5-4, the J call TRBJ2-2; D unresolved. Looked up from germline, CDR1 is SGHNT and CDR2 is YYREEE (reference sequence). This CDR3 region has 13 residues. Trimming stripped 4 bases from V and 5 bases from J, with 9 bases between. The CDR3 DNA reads TGTGCCAGCAGCGGAAAAGGGACCGGGGAGCTGTTTTTT. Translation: CASSGKGTGELFF.

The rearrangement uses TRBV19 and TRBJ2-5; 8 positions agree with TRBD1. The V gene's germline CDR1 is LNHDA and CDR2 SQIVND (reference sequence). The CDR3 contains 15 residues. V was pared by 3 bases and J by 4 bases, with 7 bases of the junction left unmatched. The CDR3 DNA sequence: TGTGCCAGTAGTATGCCAGGGGGCGCAGCAGAGACCCAGTACTTC. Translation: CASSMPGGAAETQYF.

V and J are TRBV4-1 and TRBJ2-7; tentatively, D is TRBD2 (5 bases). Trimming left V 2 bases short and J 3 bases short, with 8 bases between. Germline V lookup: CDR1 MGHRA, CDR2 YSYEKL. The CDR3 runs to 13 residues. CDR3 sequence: CASSQRTRYEQYF. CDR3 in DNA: TGCGCCAGCAGCCAAAGGACTCGCTACGAGCAGTACTTC.

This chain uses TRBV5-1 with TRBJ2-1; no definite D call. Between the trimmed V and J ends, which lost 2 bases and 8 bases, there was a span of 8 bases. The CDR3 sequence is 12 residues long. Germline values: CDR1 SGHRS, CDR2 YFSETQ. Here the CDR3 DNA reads TGCGCCAGCAGCTTACTCGACGATGAGCAGTTCTTC. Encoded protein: CASSLLDDEQFF.

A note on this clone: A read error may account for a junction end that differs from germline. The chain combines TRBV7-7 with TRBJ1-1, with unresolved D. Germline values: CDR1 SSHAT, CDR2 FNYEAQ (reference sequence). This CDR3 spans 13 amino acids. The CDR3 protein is CASSLLMNTEAFF. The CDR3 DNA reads TGTGCTAGCAGCTTACTTATGAACACTGAAGCTTTCTTT. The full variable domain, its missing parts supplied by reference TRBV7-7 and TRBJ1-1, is GAGVSQSPRYKVTKRGQDVTLRCDPISSHATLYWYQQALGQGPEFLTYFNYEAQPDKSGLPSDRFSAERPEGSISTLTIQRTEQRDSAMYRCASSLLMNTEAFFGQGTRLTVV.

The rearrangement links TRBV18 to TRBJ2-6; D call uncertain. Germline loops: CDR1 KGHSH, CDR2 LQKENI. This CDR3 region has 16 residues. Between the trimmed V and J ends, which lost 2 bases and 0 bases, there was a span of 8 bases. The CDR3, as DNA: TGTGCCAGCTCACCATCGCCGCCCTCTGGGGCCAACGTCCTGACTTTC. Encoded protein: CASSPSPPSGANVLTF.

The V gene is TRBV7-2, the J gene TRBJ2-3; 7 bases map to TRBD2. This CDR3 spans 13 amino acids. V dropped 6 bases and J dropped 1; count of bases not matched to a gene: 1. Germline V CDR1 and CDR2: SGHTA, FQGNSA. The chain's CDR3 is CASRAGGTDTQYF. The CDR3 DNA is TGTGCCAGCAGGGCGGGGGGCACAGATACGCAGTATTTT.

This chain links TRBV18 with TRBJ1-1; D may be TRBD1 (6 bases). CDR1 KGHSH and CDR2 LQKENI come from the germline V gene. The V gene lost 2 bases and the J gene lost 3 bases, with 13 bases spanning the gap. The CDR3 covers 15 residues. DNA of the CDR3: TGTGCCAGCTCACCAGACGGACAGTTAGACACTGAAGCTTTCTTT. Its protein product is CASSPDGQLDTEAFF.

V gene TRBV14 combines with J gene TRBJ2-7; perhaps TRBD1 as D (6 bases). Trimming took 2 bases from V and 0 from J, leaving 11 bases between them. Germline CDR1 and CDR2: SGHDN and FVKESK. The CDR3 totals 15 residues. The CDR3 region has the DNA TGTGCCAGCAGCCAAAATCAGGGACACTCCTACGAGCAGTACTTC. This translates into CASSQNQGHSYEQYF.

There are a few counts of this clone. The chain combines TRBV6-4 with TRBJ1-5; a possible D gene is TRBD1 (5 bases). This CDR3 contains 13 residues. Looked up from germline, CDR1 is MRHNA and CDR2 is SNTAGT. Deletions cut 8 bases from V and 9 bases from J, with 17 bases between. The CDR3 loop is CASAGQGGAPQHF. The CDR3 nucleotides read TGTGCCAGCGCCGGGCAGGGAGGTGCGCCCCAGCATTTT.

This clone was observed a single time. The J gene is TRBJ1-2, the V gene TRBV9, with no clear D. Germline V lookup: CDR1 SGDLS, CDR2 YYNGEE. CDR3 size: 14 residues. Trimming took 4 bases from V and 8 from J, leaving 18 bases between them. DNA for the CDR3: TGTGCCAGCAGCAGAAGAGGAGGGATAAGCGGCTACACCTTC. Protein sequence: CASSRRGGISGYTF.

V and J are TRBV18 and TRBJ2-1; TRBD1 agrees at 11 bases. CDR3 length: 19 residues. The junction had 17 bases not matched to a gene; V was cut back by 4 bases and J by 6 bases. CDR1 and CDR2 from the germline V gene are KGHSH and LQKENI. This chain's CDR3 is CASSRIEPPGTGGFNEQFF. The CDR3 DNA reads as TGTGCCAGCTCACGCATCGAACCCCCCGGGACAGGGGGATTCAATGAGCAGTTCTTC.

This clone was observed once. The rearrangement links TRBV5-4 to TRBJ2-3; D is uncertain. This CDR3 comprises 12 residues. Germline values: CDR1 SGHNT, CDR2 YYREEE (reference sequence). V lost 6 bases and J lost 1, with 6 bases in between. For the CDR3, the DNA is TGTGCCAGCACCCGGGGCACAGATACGCAGTATTTT. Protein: CASTRGTDTQYF.

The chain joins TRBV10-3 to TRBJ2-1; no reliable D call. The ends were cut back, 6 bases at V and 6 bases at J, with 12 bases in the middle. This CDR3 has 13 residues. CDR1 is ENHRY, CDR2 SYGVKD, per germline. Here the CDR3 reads CAIRSTSGNEQFF. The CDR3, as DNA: TGTGCCATCAGAAGTACCAGTGGCAATGAGCAGTTCTTC.

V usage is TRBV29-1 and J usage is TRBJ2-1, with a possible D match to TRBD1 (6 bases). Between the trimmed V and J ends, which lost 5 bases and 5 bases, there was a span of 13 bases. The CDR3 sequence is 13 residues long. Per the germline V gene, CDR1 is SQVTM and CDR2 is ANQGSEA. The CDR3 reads CSVQTGPDNEQFF. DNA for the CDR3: TGCAGCGTTCAGACAGGACCCGACAATGAGCAGTTCTTC.